The entry that follows covers one TCR beta chain sequence. The antigen is unknown. The CDR3 length is 15 residues. Germline CDR1 is DFQATT and CDR2 is SNEGSKA (reference sequence). V was pared by 0 bases and J by 3 bases, with 14 bases between. These data come from a study of blood T cells in healthy people across ages. A sample-barcoded 5' primer and a J-beta primer mix were used in a second PCR of about 7 to 11 cycles. Each CDR3 protein is one row after TCRdb ran MiXCR on the 5' RACE reads. Among about 1.4 million distinct CDR3 sequences, roughly 59% were seen once, and the ten largest hold over 5%. Points from the study as a whole: Per-million-T-cell TCR beta diversity fell roughly linearly with age. The long-lived group displayed more naive CD4+ cells, plus higher diversity, than the aged donors did.

Russia was home to the donors, healthy Caucasian individuals aged roughly 6 to 100. Peripheral blood from each donor was collected in a volume of approximately 10 milliliters. This chain connects TRBV20-1 to TRBJ1-1; possible D gene TRBD1, 5 bases. The receptor was derived from a man between 18 and 29 years old in good health. Sequencing was done on a sample of blood. CDR3 loop: CSARDLSMGDTEAFF. CDR3 coding DNA: TGCAGTGCTAGAGACCTCTCCATGGGGGACACTGAAGCTTTCTTT.